This passage covers 15 T cell receptor beta chains from one sample sequenced in a study of vaccination effects on CD4 cells after COVID-19. Antigen specificity for these receptors is unknown. Clones were read by immunoSEQ multiplex PCR, and TCRdb kept only the in-frame ones, dropping some. The data contain tens of thousands of clones, around 69% of them singletons. Following an approximately ten-day culture, CD4+ T cells were purified. The sample consisted of CD4+ T cells from PBMCs cultured without peptide, taken before COVID-19 vaccination. All receptors derive from a human donor who received a COVID-19 vaccine.

The chain has TRBV19 and TRBJ2-7, with TRBD2 matching over 9 bases. CDR1 LNHDA and CDR2 SQIVND come from the germline V gene (reference sequence). The trim removed 1 base at V and 4 bases at J, leaving 8 bases unmatched. CDR3 length: 16 amino acids. The CDR3, as DNA: TGTGCCAGTAGTATAGGTGGGACTAGCATGGGGTACGAGCAGTACTTC. Amino acids: CASSIGGTSMGYEQYF.

This clone has a handful of counts. The gene calls are TRBV6-1 and TRBJ1-1; TRBD1 might be the D (5 bases). CDR3 length: 15 residues. Germline V gives CDR1 MNHNS, CDR2 SASEGT. V was cut by 2 bases and J by 5 bases, with 15 bases left in between. CDR3 residues: CASSEHGTGGTEAFF. DNA for the CDR3: TGTGCCAGCAGTGAACATGGGACCGGGGGGACTGAAGCTTTCTTT.

This rearrangement joins TRBV3-1 (or the pseudogene TRBV3-2) to TRBJ2-4; D could derive from TRBD1 or TRBD2 (5 bases each). Germline V gene sequence: CDR1 LGHDT, CDR2 YNNKEL (reference sequence). Trimming stripped 1 base from V and 10 bases from J, with 17 bases between. The CDR3 is 15 residues long. The CDR3, as DNA: TGTGCCAGCAGCCAAGCCATTACCGGGGCATCTATTCAGTACTTC. Its translation: CASSQAITGASIQYF.

This chain connects TRBV19 to TRBJ2-3; D is unclear. Germline loops: CDR1 LNHDA, CDR2 SQIVND (reference sequence). There are 13 residues in the CDR3. Trimming removed 7 bases at V and 6 bases at J, with 14 bases between. The CDR3 DNA is TGTGCCAGTAACTCTCCAGATCGGGATACGCAGTATTTT. It codes for CASNSPDRDTQYF.

V and J are TRBV28 and TRBJ2-4; D is ambiguous. The germline CDR1 and CDR2 sequences are MDHEN and SYDVKM. Trimming shortened V by 2 bases and J by 0 bases, and 5 bases separated the two germline ends. The CDR3 covers 14 residues. The CDR3 spells CASSLGSAKNIQYF. CDR3 coding DNA: TGTGCCAGCAGTTTAGGGTCAGCCAAAAACATTCAGTACTTC.

This clone is a singleton in its sample. This chain links TRBV6-5 with TRBJ1-5; D is uncertain. Trimming removed 6 bases at V and 0 bases at J, with 6 bases between. Germline values: CDR1 MNHEY, CDR2 SVGAGI. This CDR3 contains 13 residues. The CDR3 DNA reads as TGTGCCAGCAGGCGCAATAGCAATCAGCCCCAGCATTTT. It translates to CASRRNSNQPQHF.

The chain carries TRBV28 and TRBJ2-7, with a possible D match to TRBD2 (5 bases). Per the germline V gene, CDR1 is MDHEN and CDR2 is SYDVKM. V dropped 5 bases and J dropped 5 bases, with 19 bases sitting between them. The CDR3 loop spans 15 amino acids. This chain's CDR3 is CASSRKSPVRDEQYF. In nucleotides, the CDR3 is TGTGCCAGCAGTCGAAAATCCCCGGTGCGGGACGAGCAGTACTTC.

This clone was counted a single time. This sequence joins TRBV5-1 and TRBJ1-4; weak D call: TRBD1 (5 bases). V lost 0 bases, J lost 7 bases, and 7 bases lay in between. The CDR3 loop spans 13 amino acids. CDR1 and CDR2 (germline): SGHRS, YFSETQ. This chain's CDR3 is CASSLGGGEKLFF. The CDR3 DNA is TGCGCCAGCAGCTTGGGGGGCGGTGAAAAACTGTTTTTT. Complete variable domain (other parts from reference TRBV5-1 and TRBJ1-4): KAGVTQTPRYLIKTRGQQVTLSCSPISGHRSVSWYQQTPGQGLQFLFEYFSETQRNKGNFPGRFSGRQFSNSRSEMNVSTLELGDSALYLCASSLGGGEKLFFGSGTQLSVL.

V is TRBV6-5 and J is TRBJ2-7, with D possibly being TRBD1 (6 bases). V dropped 8 bases and J dropped 0 bases, with 14 bases sitting between them. The germline CDR1 and CDR2 sequences are MNHEY and SVGAGI. The CDR3 spans 14 residues. CDR3 nucleotide sequence: TGTGCCAGCGCCAGGGGCGGATTCTCCTACGAGCAGTACTTC. The encoded protein is CASARGGFSYEQYF.

The chain uses TRBV27 and TRBJ1-5; 10 bases align to TRBD1. Germline V gives CDR1 MNHEY, CDR2 SMNVEV (reference sequence). V lost 6 bases and J lost 4; bases outside the gene matches: 3. The CDR3 is 14 amino acids. The CDR3 here is CASSQGQGNQPQHF. The CDR3 nucleotides are TGTGCCAGCAGCCAGGGACAGGGGAATCAGCCCCAGCATTTT.

This CDR3 is CASISQGTEAFF. The DNA for the CDR3 is TGTGCCAGCATCTCCCAGGGCACTGAAGCTTTCTTT. This sequence joins TRBV6-6 and TRBJ1-1, with TRBD1 as a possible D gene (5 bases). V was pared by 7 bases and J by 4 bases, with 10 bases between. The CDR3 contains 12 residues. Per germline, CDR1 MNHNY and CDR2 SVGAGI (reference sequence).

The V and J genes are TRBV3-1 (or the pseudogene TRBV3-2) and TRBJ1-1; 8 positions match TRBD1. Per germline, CDR1 LGHDT and CDR2 YNNKEL (reference sequence). V was pared by 9 bases and J by 3 bases, with 9 bases of the junction left unmatched. This CDR3 region has 14 residues. The chain's CDR3 is CASSFNRGDTEAFF. As DNA, the CDR3 is TGTGCCAGTTCATTTAACAGGGGGGACACTGAAGCTTTCTTT.

The chain links TRBV5-1 to TRBJ2-7; no clear D. Germline CDR1 is SGHRS and CDR2 is YFSETQ. CDR3 length equals 13 residues. The V end was cut by 0 bases, the J end by 3 bases, with 7 bases between. DNA of the CDR3: TGCGCCAGCAGCTTGGCTACGGGCTACGAGCAGTACTTC. It translates to CASSLATGYEQYF.

The genes are TRBV7-2 and TRBJ2-7; 9 bases are a match to TRBD1. From germline, CDR1 is SGHTA and CDR2 FQGNSA. The CDR3 runs to 15 residues. V lost 5 bases to trimming and J lost 2 bases; unmatched junction nucleotides: 7. Here the CDR3 reads CASSPGGQGTYEQYF. The CDR3 DNA reads as TGTGCCAGCAGCCCAGGGGGACAGGGTACCTACGAGCAGTACTTC.

J is TRBJ2-6 and V is TRBV29-1; D gene uncertain. Trimming cost V 4 bases and J 0 bases, with 4 bases left between them. Per the germline V gene, CDR1 is SQVTM and CDR2 is ANQGSEA. The CDR3 is 13 residues long. The CDR3 is CSVGYSGANVLTF. CDR3 coding DNA: TGCAGCGTTGGTTACTCTGGGGCCAACGTCCTGACTTTC.